The 28 T cell receptor beta chains below all came from one sample that was sequenced in a study of tumor-infiltrating lymphocytes in primary liver carcinoma. TCR beta cDNA came from approximately 540 ng total RNA, primed with a constant-region primer. Libraries of TCR beta came from three nested multiplex PCR rounds with slightly modified ARM-PCR. Amplification in the first two PCR rounds was performed using TRBV1-TRBV30 forward primers and a C-beta reverse primer for approximately 10 cycles each. Each CDR3 protein gets one entry after TCRdb re-called the multiplex PCR reads with MiXCR. The top ten clones hold approximately 9.4% of a sample with around 330,000 distinct CDR3 sequences, more than 55% of them seen once. The study extracted blood RNA from unsorted whole blood and also extracted germline DNA. The source material was peripheral blood. The origin of the receptors is a man aged 35 to 55 with primary liver carcinoma and hepatitis B virus infection.

Concerning this clonotype itself: This could be a read error, since a much larger clone is one nucleotide away. The genes are TRBV6-5 and TRBJ2-3; 12 bases agree with TRBD2. This CDR3 has 15 residues. CDR1 and CDR2 (germline): MNHEY, SVGAGI. The CDR3 spells CASSPLAGGGDTHYF. The CDR3 nucleotides are TGTGCCAGCAGTCCCCTAGCGGGAGGGGGGGATACGCACTATTTT.

Regarding this clonotype: A much larger clone is a single base away; this may be a read error. This chain links TRBV5-4 with TRBJ1-2; D gene unclear. CDR1 is SGHNT and CDR2 is YYREEE in the germline V gene (reference sequence). Trimming pared 4 bases from V and 4 bases from J, leaving 14 bases between. The CDR3 is 14 residues long. CDR3 sequence: CASSGPRDTYGYTF. In DNA form, the CDR3 reads TGTGCCAGCAGCGGTCCAAGGGATACCTATGGCTACACCTTC.

The chain is built from TRBV5-1 and TRBJ2-3; possibly TRBD1 for D (5 bases). The germline CDR1 and CDR2 sequences are SGHRS and YFSETQ. Trimming stripped 0 bases from V and 0 bases from J, with 8 bases between. The CDR3 has 15 amino acids. CDR3 sequence (DNA): TGCGCCAGCAGCTTGGAGACAGTGAGCACAGATACGCAGTATTTT. Its translation is CASSLETVSTDTQYF.

This clonotype was detected a few times. The chain combines TRBV7-9 with TRBJ1-2, with a tentative D call TRBD1 (5 bases). There are 14 residues in the CDR3. Trimming shortened V by 7 bases and J by 4 bases, and 16 bases separated the two germline ends. Germline CDR1 reads SEHNR; CDR2 reads FQNEAQ (reference sequence). The CDR3 DNA reads as TGTGCCAGCACCCCCTCGGGGGAAATCTATGGCTACACCTTC. Translating it yields CASTPSGEIYGYTF.

Comment on this clonotype: This may be a read error: a much more frequent sequence differs by one nucleotide. The chain links TRBV6-5 to TRBJ2-7; 8 bases are shared with TRBD2. The germline V gene encodes CDR1 MNHEY and CDR2 SVGAGI. This CDR3 comprises 13 residues. The V segment lost 5 bases and the J segment 10 bases; nucleotides outside the gene matches: 10. The DNA for the CDR3 is TGTGCCAGCAGTACGACGGGAGGGCCGGCCCAGTACTTC. Translated, it gives CASSTTGGPAQYF.

Many counts were recorded for this clonotype. The chain links TRBV6-5 to TRBJ1-1; 8 bases are shared with TRBD1. Per germline, CDR1 MNHEY and CDR2 SVGAGI. The CDR3 sequence is 17 residues long. J was trimmed by 1 base and V by 6 bases; bases with no gene match: 13. The CDR3 DNA reads as TGTGCCAGCAGGCCTCACTGGACAGGGAGGCAGAACACTGAAGCTTTCTTT. Amino acid sequence: CASRPHWTGRQNTEAFF.

Comments on this clonotype: The conserved final phenylalanine or tryptophan is absent from the CDR3, which likely points to a read error. The chain combines TRBV5-5 with TRBJ1-5; perhaps TRBD1 as D (5 bases). Trimming shortened V by 4 bases and J by 4 bases, and 9 bases separated the two germline ends. The germline V gene encodes CDR1 SGHKS and CDR2 YYEKEE (reference sequence). The CDR3 sequence is 13 residues long. In DNA, the CDR3 is TGTGCCAGCAGCAAGGAGGGGAATCAGCCCCAGCATTTA. Translation gives CASSKEGNQPQHL.

With regard to this clonotype: This could be a read error, since a much larger clone is one nucleotide away. The V gene is TRBV6-1, the J gene TRBJ1-5; D possibly corresponds to TRBD1 (5 bases). This CDR3 has 16 amino acids. V lost 6 bases and J 6 bases, leaving 21 bases between the germline ends. CDR1 is MNHNS and CDR2 is SASEGT in the germline V gene. The CDR3 DNA is TGTGCCAGCAGGGGAGGGGCATGGCAAATAAGTCAGCCCCAGCATTTT. Translation gives CASRGGAWQISQPQHF.

As for this clonotype: One end of the junction is discordant with germline, which a read error may explain. The chain uses TRBV10-3 and TRBJ2-1, with TRBD2 identical over 7 bases. CDR3 length: 16 amino acids. Per germline, CDR1 ENHRY and CDR2 SYGVKD. CDR3 in amino acids: CVIDNGRSGSYNERFF. In DNA form, the CDR3 reads TGTGTCATCGACAACGGGAGGAGTGGGTCCTACAATGAGCGGTTCTTC.

On this clonotype itself: A junction end diverges from the germline sequence, so it may reflect a read error. The chain carries TRBV10-3 and TRBJ2-3, with 8 bases identical to TRBD1. The CDR3 has 15 amino acids. The V gene's germline CDR1 is ENHRY and CDR2 SYGVKD. CDR3 DNA sequence: TGTGCCATTAGTGTTGGCAGGGGGCGCACAGATACGCAGTATTTT. Protein sequence: CAISVGRGRTDTQYF.

As for this clonotype: A much larger clonotype is one base distant, so this may be a read error. The rearrangement uses TRBV4-3 and TRBJ2-5, with unresolved D. Per germline, CDR1 LGHNA and CDR2 YSLEER. The CDR3 is 16 amino acids. CDR3 protein: CASSQDLGRSRENQYF. In DNA form, the CDR3 reads TGCGCCAGCAGCCAAGATCTAGGCCGGTCTCGAGAGAACCAGTACTTC.

CDR3: CASREVNSGANVLTF. As DNA, the CDR3 is TGTGCCAGCAGAGAGGTCAACTCTGGGGCCAACGTCCTGACTTTC. The chain joins TRBV7-9 to TRBJ2-6; no firm D call. V was clipped by 6 bases and J by 0 bases, with 9 bases between them. Germline V gene sequence: CDR1 SEHNR, CDR2 FQNEAQ (reference sequence). The length of the CDR3 is 15 residues.

Points on this clonotype: A clone one base away is much larger, so this may be a read error. This chain connects TRBV14 to TRBJ2-1; D unresolved. This CDR3 has 13 amino acids. V dropped 2 bases and J dropped 3 bases, with 5 bases sitting between them. Germline CDR1 reads SGHDN; CDR2 reads FVKESK. CDR3 DNA sequence: TGTGCCAGCAGCCAACAGATCTACAATGAGCAGTTCTTC. This translates into CASSQQIYNEQFF.

At least ten counts were recorded for this clonotype. The chain uses TRBV4-1 and TRBJ1-2, with 8 bases lining up with TRBD1. Germline assignment: CDR1 MGHRA and CDR2 YSYEKL. The trim removed 0 bases at V and 4 bases at J, leaving 1 base unmatched. The CDR3 totals 14 residues. CDR3 loop: CASSQDGTGYGYTF. The CDR3 DNA reads TGCGCCAGCAGCCAAGATGGGACAGGCTATGGCTACACCTTC.

On this clonotype itself: The junction departs from the called germline gene at one end, perhaps through a read error. The chain uses TRBV12-3 or TRBV12-4 and TRBJ1-3; a possible D gene is TRBD1 (5 bases). The CDR3 has 16 amino acids. The DNA for the CDR3 is TGTGCCAGCAGTTTATTTCAGGGTCTCTCTGGAAGCACCATATATTTT. As protein: CASSLFQGLSGSTIYF.

A remark on this clonotype: This may come from a read error, since a much larger clone is one base off. The chain combines TRBV6-5 with TRBJ1-2; 9 bases are shared with TRBD1. This CDR3 region has 14 residues. Germline assignment: CDR1 MNHEY and CDR2 SVGAGI. In nucleotides, the CDR3 is TGTGCCAGCAGTTACAGGACAGGGGACTATGACTACACCTTC. Its protein is CASSYRTGDYDYTF.

CDR3 DNA sequence: TGTGCCAGCAGCCAAGCCGGGACTAGCTCCTACATTGAACAGTTCTTC. Protein sequence: CASSQAGTSSYIEQFF. The chain couples TRBV4-2 to TRBJ2-1; TRBD2 matches 9 bases. J was trimmed by 13 bases and V by 1 base; bases with no gene match: 14. This CDR3 comprises 16 residues. Germline CDR1 reads LGHNA; CDR2 reads YNFKEQ.

With respect to this clonotype: Sequence at one end of the junction differs from germline and may be a read error. The chain is built from TRBV4-1 and TRBJ2-1; D is perhaps TRBD1 (6 bases). The germline V gene has CDR1 MGHRA and CDR2 YSYEKL. The CDR3 covers 15 residues. CDR3 bases: TGCGCCAGCAGCCAGGGGACAAGCTCCTACAATGAACAGTTCTTC. It codes for CASSQGTSSYNEQFF.

This chain connects TRBV28 to TRBJ2-2; unclear D gene. Trimming removed 8 bases at V and 4 bases at J, with 11 bases between. CDR1 is MDHEN, CDR2 SYDVKM, per germline. The CDR3 length is 13 residues. CDR3 region: CASQSSSTGELFF. The DNA for the CDR3 is TGTGCCAGCCAAAGTTCGAGCACCGGGGAGCTGTTTTTT.

The chain has TRBV25-1 and TRBJ1-1, with D tentatively TRBD1 (5 bases). The CDR3 totals 15 residues. V was pared by 6 bases and J by 0 bases, with 14 bases between. CDR1 is MGHDK, CDR2 SYGVNS, per germline. Written as DNA, the CDR3 is TGTGCCAGCAGCCGTCTTCGGGGGTTGAACACTGAAGCTTTCTTT. Translation gives CASSRLRGLNTEAFF.

About this clonotype itself: A much larger clone differs from this one at a single base, so this may be a read error. The chain combines TRBV10-2 with TRBJ2-7; D could derive from TRBD1 or TRBD2 (5 bases each). This CDR3 contains 11 residues. Trimming removed 7 bases from V and 5 bases from J, with 9 bases in between. Germline CDR1 is WSHSY and CDR2 is SAAADI. In DNA, the CDR3 is TGCGCCAGCACAGGGACCAACGAGCAGTACTTC. Amino acids: CASTGTNEQYF.

Remarks on this clonotype: Germline and junction disagree at one end, which may indicate a read error. The rearrangement joins TRBV6-1 to TRBJ2-5; tentative D call: TRBD2 (6 bases). The CDR3 covers 15 residues. The V gene's germline CDR1 is MNHNS and CDR2 SASEGT. The CDR3 reads CTSSPWGDPPETQYF. CDR3 nucleotide sequence: TGTACCAGCAGCCCTTGGGGGGACCCCCCGGAGACCCAGTACTTC.

For this clonotype: This may arise from a read error, as a much more abundant clone is one base away. The chain uses TRBV4-1 and TRBJ2-1, with 7 bases matching TRBD2. Germline V CDR1 and CDR2: MGHRA, YSYEKL. The CDR3 is 16 residues long. V lost 3 bases, J lost 14 bases, and 19 bases stayed unmatched. The CDR3 DNA sequence: TGCGCCAGCAGCCAGGGGGGTAGCGGGTCCTTGGGGATTAAGTTCTTC. Residues: CASSQGGSGSLGIKFF.

The V and J genes are TRBV28 and TRBJ2-5, with 12 bases identical to TRBD2. Losses at the gene ends were 6 bases for V and 0 bases for J; bases not matched to a gene: 5. The CDR3 sequence is 16 residues long. Germline V lookup: CDR1 MDHEN, CDR2 SYDVKM. As DNA, the CDR3 is TGTGCCAGCAGCTCTAGCGGGAGGGGGTACCAAGAGACCCAGTACTTC. Translation gives CASSSSGRGYQETQYF.

V gene TRBV7-9 combines with J gene TRBJ1-2; TRBD1 agrees at 7 bases. The CDR3 runs 14 residues. In germline, CDR1 is SEHNR, CDR2 FQNEAQ (reference sequence). V lost 1 base, J lost 7 bases, and 6 bases stayed unmatched. The CDR3 protein is CASSLERGLGGYTF. CDR3 nucleotide sequence: TGTGCCAGCAGCTTAGAAAGGGGGCTTGGTGGCTACACCTTC. The full variable domain, rest sourced from reference TRBV7-9 and TRBJ1-2, is DTGVSQNPRHKITKRGQNVTFRCDPISEHNRLYWYRQTLGQGPEFLTYFQNEAQLEKSRLLSDRFSAERPKGSFSTLEIQRTEQGDSAMYLCASSLERGLGGYTFGSGTRLTVV.

The chain recombines TRBV5-5 with TRBJ2-7, with a tentative D call TRBD2 (6 bases). This CDR3 has 15 residues. Germline assignment: CDR1 SGHKS and CDR2 YYEKEE (reference sequence). The germline V and J ends were trimmed by 0 bases and 2 bases, with 12 bases remaining between them. CDR3 nucleotides: TGTGCCAGCAGCTTGGTAGCCACGGGGGCCTACGAGCAGTACTTC. Residues: CASSLVATGAYEQYF.

The V and J genes are TRBV30 and TRBJ2-2, with D tentatively TRBD2 (6 bases). The CDR3 totals 14 residues. Germline V lookup: CDR1 GTSNPN, CDR2 SVGIG (reference sequence). Trimming shortened V by 0 bases and J by 4 bases, and 9 bases separated the two germline ends. The CDR3 coding sequence is TGTGCCTGGAGTGTAGGGACTTCCACCGGGGAGCTGTTTTTT. Protein product: CAWSVGTSTGELFF.

This clonotype was picked up many times. The chain carries TRBV7-8 and TRBJ2-1, with no clear D. The CDR3 covers 12 residues. The V end lost 2 bases, the J end lost 7 bases, and 6 bases lay between the germline ends. Looked up from germline, CDR1 is SGHVS and CDR2 is FQNEAQ. The CDR3 bases are TGTGCCAGCAGCTTATGGCAGAATGAGCAGTTCTTC. Its protein is CASSLWQNEQFF.